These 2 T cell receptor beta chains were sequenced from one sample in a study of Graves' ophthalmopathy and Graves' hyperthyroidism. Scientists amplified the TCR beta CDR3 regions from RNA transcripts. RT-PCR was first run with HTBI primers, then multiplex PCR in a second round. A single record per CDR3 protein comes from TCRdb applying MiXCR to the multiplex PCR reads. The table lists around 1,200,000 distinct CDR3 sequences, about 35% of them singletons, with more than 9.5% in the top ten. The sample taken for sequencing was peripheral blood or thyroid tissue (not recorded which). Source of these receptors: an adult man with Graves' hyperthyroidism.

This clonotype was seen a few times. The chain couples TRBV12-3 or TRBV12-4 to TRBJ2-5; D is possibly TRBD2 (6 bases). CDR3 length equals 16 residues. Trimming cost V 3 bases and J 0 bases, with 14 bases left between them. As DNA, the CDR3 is TGTGCCAGCAGTTTCGGAGGGGCAGAGTACCAAGAGACCCAGTACTTC. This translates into CASSFGGAEYQETQYF.

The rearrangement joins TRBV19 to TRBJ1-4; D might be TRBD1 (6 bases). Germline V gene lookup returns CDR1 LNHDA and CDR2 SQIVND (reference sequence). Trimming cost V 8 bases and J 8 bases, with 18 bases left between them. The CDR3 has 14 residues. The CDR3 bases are TGTGCCAGTGAATCAGGGGTCCTCGGGGAAAAACTGTTTTTT. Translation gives CASESGVLGEKLFF.